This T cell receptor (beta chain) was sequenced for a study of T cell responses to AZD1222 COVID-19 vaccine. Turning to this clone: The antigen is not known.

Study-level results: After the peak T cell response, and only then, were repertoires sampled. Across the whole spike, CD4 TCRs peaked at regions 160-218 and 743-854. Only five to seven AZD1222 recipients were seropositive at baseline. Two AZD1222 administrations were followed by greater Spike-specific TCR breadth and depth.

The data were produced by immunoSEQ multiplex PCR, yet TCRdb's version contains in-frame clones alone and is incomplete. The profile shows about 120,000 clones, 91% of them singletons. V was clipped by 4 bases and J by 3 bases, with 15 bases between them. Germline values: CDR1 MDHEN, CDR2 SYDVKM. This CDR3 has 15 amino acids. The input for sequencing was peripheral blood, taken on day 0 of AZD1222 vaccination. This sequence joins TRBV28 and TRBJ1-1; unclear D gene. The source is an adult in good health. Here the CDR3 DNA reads TGTGCCAGCAGTTCGATCGGCGGGAGCGACACTGAAGCTTTCTTT. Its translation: CASSSIGGSDTEAFF.